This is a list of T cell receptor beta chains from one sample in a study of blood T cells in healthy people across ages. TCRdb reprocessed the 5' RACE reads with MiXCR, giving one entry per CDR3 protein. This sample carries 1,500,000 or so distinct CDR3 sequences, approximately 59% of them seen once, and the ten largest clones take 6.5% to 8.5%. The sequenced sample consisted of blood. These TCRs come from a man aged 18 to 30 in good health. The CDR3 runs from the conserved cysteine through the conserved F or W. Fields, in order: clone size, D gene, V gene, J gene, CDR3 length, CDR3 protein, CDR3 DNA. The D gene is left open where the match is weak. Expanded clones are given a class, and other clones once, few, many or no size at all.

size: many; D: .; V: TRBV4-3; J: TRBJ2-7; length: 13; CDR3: CASSQAQAYEQYF; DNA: TGCGCCAGCAGCCAGGCGCAGGCCTACGAGCAGTACTTC
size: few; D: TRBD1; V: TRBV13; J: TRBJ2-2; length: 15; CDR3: CASSLSGGRDGELFF; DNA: TGTGCCAGCAGCTTATCAGGGGGCCGGGACGGGGAGCTGTTTTTT
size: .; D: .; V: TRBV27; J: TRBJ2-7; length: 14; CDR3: CASSVWRGHHEQYF; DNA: TGTGCCAGCAGTGTATGGCGAGGTCACCACGAGCAGTACTTC
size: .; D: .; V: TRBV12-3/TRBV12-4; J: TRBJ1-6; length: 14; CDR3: CASSVRSSNSPLHF; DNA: TGTGCCAGCAGCGTACGGAGTAGTAATTCACCCCTCCACTTT
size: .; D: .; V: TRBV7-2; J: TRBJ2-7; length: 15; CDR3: CASSLVTGNTYEQYF; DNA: TGTGCCAGCAGCTTAGTTACCGGGAATACCTACGAGCAGTACTTC
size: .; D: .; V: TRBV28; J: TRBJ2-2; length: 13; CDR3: CASSSLTTGELFF; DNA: TGTGCCAGCAGTTCCCTTACCACCGGGGAGCTGTTTTTT
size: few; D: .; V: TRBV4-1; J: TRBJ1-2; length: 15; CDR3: CASSQGPQANYGYTF; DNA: TGCGCCAGCAGCCAAGGCCCACAAGCTAACTATGGCTACACCTTC
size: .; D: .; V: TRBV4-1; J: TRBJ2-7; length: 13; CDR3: CASSPLGLHEQYF; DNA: TGCGCCAGCAGCCCGCTCGGACTCCACGAGCAGTACTTC
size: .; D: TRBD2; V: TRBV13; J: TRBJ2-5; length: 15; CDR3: CASSLSGDVLGTQYF; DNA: TGTGCCAGCAGCTTAAGCGGGGACGTCCTTGGGACCCAGTACTTC
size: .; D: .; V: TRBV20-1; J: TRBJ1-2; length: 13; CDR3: CSATPTSNYGYTF; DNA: TGCAGTGCCACCCCAACTTCTAACTATGGCTACACCTTC
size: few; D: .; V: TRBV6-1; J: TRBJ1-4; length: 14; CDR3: CASSETGTNEKLFF; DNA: TGTGCCAGCAGTGAGACAGGAACGAATGAAAAACTGTTTTTT
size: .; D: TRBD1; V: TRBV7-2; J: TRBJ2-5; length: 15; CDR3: CASSLAQGPYNEQYF; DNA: TGTGCCAGCAGCTTAGCACAGGGGCCATACAATGAGCAGTACTTC
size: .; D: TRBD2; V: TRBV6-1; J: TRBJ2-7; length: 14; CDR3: CASSEALAGYEQYF; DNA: TGTGCCAGCAGTGAAGCGCTAGCGGGATACGAGCAGTACTTC
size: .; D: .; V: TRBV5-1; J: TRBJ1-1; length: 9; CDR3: CASSSFAFF; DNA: TGCGCCAGCAGCTCATTTGCTTTCTTT
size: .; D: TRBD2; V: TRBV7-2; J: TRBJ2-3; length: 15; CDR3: CASSSLAGGSDTQYF; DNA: TGTGCCAGCAGCTCCCTAGCGGGGGGATCAGATACGCAGTATTTT
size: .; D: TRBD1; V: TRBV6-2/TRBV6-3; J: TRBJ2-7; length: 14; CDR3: CASTVDRGRDEQYF; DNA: TGTGCCAGCACCGTGGACAGGGGGCGTGACGAGCAGTACTTC
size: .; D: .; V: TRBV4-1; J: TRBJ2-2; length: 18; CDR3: CASSLSPSRVEDTGELFF; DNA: TGCGCCAGCAGCCTAAGCCCGTCCAGGGTAGAGGACACCGGGGAGCTGTTTTTT
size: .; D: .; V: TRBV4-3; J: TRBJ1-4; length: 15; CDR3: CASSQDSRAGEKLFF; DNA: TGCGCCAGCAGCCAAGATTCCAGGGCAGGGGAAAAACTGTTTTTT
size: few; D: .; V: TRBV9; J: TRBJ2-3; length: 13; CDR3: CASSVEGLDTQYF; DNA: TGTGCCAGCAGCGTAGAGGGTCTAGACACGCAGTATTTT
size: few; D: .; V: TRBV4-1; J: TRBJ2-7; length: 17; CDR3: CASSQHPAGDDAGEQYF; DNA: TGCGCCAGCAGCCAGCACCCGGCCGGTGACGATGCTGGCGAGCAGTACTTC
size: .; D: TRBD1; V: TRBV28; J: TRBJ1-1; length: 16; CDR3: CASRAPRDSLNTEAFF; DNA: TGTGCCAGCAGGGCCCCCCGGGACAGTCTGAACACTGAAGCTTTCTTT
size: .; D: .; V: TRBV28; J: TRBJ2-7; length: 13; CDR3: CASTNRATYEQYF; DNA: TGTGCCAGCACTAACCGGGCCACCTACGAGCAGTACTTC
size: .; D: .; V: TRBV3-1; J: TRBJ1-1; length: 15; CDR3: CASSQVRGLGTEAFF; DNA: TGTGCCAGCAGCCAAGTCCGAGGGCTTGGCACTGAAGCTTTCTTT
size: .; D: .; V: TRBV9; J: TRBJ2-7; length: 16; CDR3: CASSFSNTGGPYEQYF; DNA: TGTGCCAGCAGCTTCTCAAATACCGGGGGCCCCTACGAGCAGTACTTC
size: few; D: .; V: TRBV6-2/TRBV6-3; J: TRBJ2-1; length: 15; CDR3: CASSYYGASYNEQFF; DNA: TGTGCCAGCAGTTACTATGGGGCCTCCTACAATGAGCAGTTCTTC
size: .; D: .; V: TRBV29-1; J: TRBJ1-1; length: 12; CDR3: CSGTWRAGEAFF; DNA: TGCAGCGGGACGTGGCGGGCAGGTGAAGCTTTCTTT
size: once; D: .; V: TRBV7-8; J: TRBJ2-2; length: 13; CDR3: CASGRVLTGELFF; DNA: TGTGCCAGCGGAAGGGTTTTGACCGGGGAGCTGTTTTTT
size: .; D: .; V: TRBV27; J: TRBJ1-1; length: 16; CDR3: CASSLTWQVTNTEAFF; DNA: TGTGCCAGCAGTTTAACGTGGCAGGTGACGAACACTGAAGCTTTCTTT
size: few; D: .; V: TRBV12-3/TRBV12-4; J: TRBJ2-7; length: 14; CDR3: CASRTGTGPYEQYF; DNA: TGTGCCAGCAGGACCGGGACGGGTCCCTACGAGCAGTACTTC
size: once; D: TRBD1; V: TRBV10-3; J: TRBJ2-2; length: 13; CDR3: CATGGGNTGELFF; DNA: TGTGCCACAGGGGGTGGAAACACCGGGGAGCTGTTTTTT
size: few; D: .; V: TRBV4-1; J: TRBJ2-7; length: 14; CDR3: CASSQELRSYEQYF; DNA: TGCGCCAGCAGCCAAGAACTGCGCTCCTACGAGCAGTACTTC
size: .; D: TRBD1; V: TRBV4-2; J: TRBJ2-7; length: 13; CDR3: CASRATGGVEQYF; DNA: TGTGCCAGCAGAGCGACAGGGGGCGTCGAGCAGTACTTC
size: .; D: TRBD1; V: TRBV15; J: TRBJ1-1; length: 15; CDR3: CATSRGTGANTEAFF; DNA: TGTGCCACCAGCAGGGGGACAGGGGCGAACACTGAAGCTTTCTTT
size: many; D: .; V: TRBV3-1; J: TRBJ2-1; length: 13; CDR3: CASSPTGYNEQFF; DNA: TGCGCCAGCAGCCCAACGGGATACAATGAGCAGTTCTTC
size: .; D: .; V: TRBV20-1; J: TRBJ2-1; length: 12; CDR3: CSGGAVMDEQFF; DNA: TGCAGTGGGGGGGCCGTGATGGATGAGCAGTTCTTC
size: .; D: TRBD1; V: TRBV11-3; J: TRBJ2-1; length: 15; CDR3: CASSQPGTGVNEQFF; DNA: TGTGCCAGCAGCCAACCCGGGACAGGGGTCAATGAGCAGTTCTTC
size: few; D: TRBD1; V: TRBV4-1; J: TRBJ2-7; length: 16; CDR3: CASSLIAGQGSGEQYF; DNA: TGCGCCAGCAGCCTAATCGCGGGACAGGGATCTGGCGAGCAGTACTTC
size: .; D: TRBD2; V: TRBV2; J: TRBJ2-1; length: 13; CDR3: CASSYGTSTQGFF; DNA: TGTGCCAGCAGTTACGGGACTAGCACCCAGGGGTTCTTC
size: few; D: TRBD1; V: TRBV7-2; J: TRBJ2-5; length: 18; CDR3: CASSFPSTGGQSQETQYF; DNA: TGTGCCAGCAGCTTTCCTTCGACAGGGGGCCAATCCCAAGAGACCCAGTACTTC
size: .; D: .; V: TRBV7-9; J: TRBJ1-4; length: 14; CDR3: CASRGRGISEKLFF; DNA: TGTGCCAGCAGAGGGAGGGGTATCTCTGAAAAACTGTTTTTT
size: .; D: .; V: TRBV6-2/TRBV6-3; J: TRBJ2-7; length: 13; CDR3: CASGAGTLYEQYF; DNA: TGTGCCAGCGGAGCCGGGACCCTCTACGAGCAGTACTTC
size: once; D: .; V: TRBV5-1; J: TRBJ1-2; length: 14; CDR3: CASSSQGGFYGYTF; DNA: TGCGCCAGCAGCTCACAAGGGGGGTTCTATGGCTACACCTTC
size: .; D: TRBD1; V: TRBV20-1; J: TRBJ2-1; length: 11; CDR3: CSARQGRGQFF; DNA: TGCAGTGCCAGACAGGGGCGGGGGCAGTTCTTC
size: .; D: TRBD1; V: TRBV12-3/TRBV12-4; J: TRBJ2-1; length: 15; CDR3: CASSRDRAAYNEQFF; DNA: TGTGCCAGCAGCCGAGACAGGGCCGCCTACAATGAGCAGTTCTTC
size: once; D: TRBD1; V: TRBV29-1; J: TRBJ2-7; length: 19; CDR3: CSVEARQGAGGPDPYEQYF; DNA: TGCAGCGTTGAAGCCCGACAGGGGGCGGGCGGACCGGACCCCTACGAGCAGTACTTC
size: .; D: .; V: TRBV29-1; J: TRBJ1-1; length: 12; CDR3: CSVEYVNTEAFF; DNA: TGCAGCGTCGAATACGTGAACACTGAAGCTTTCTTT
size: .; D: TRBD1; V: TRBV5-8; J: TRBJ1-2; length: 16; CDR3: CASSPEQGVANYGYTF; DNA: TGTGCCAGCAGCCCGGAACAGGGGGTAGCTAACTATGGCTACACCTTC
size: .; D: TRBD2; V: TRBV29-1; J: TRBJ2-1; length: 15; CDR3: CSVNGLAGGYNEQFF; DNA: TGCAGCGTCAACGGACTAGCGGGAGGTTACAATGAGCAGTTCTTC
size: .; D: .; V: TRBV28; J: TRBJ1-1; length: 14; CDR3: CASSYRGRVSEAFF; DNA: TGTGCCAGCAGTTACCGTGGCAGGGTCAGTGAAGCTTTCTTT
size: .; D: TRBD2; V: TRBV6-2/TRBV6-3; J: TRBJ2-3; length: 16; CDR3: CASSSGQAGSTDTQYF; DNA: TGTGCCAGCAGTTCGGGGCAAGCGGGGAGCACAGATACGCAGTATTTT
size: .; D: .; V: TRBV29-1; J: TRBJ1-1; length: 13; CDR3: CSVLNPGAIEAFF; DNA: TGCAGCGTCCTCAACCCGGGGGCAATTGAAGCTTTCTTT
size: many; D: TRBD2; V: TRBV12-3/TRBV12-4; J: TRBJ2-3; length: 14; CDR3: CASSLAASTDTQYF; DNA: TGTGCCAGCAGTCTAGCGGCTAGCACAGATACGCAGTATTTT